This T cell receptor (beta chain) was profiled in a study of graft-versus-host responses after intestinal transplantation. Regarding the study as a whole: The marrow of recipients harbored GvH clones, and ileum or blood showed some of them first.

The repertoire was sequenced with immunoSEQ multiplex PCR; TCRdb's copy has only in-frame clones and lacks some. The sample lists roughly 120,000 clones, about 94% occurring once. Only one count was recorded for this clone. Its target is not known. The source material was unstimulated CD8+ T cells sorted from spleen or lymph node cells, sampled before intestinal transplant. This clonotype was sampled from a human donor who received an intestinal transplant.

The CDR3 loop is CAIPPGHPRGNQPQHF. CDR3 DNA sequence: TGTGCCATTCCACCGGGACACCCGAGGGGCAATCAGCCCCAGCATTTT. The chain combines TRBV9 with TRBJ1-5; possible D gene TRBD1, 6 bases. Trimming removed 9 bases from V and 2 bases from J, with 21 bases in between. CDR3 length equals 16 residues. CDR1 is SGDLS and CDR2 is YYNGEE in the germline V gene.